The source of this T cell receptor beta chain is a study of OX40 agonist ivuxolimab in advanced cancers. Looking at the study overall: Participants could have had prior anti-PD-1, anti-PD-L1 or anti-CTLA-4 therapy, and approximately 37% had some. Partial responses were achieved by three patients: one hepatocellular carcinoma, two cutaneous melanoma. General study points: Fewer expanded clones were found on average in CD4+ than in CD8+ T cells. Dosing at 0.1 to 3.0 mg/kg was accompanied by clonal expansion of CD4+ and CD8+ blood T cells by week 6.

The germline V gene encodes CDR1 SGDLS and CDR2 YYNGEE. Unmatched junction bases numbered 1, after V lost 2 bases and J lost 3 bases. The CDR3 loop spans 15 amino acids. Here immunoSEQ multiplex PCR was the method, and the copy in TCRdb shows in-frame clones only, minus some. The sample holds 35,000 to 45,000 clones, roughly four fifths seen once. Regarding this clone: What it recognizes is unknown.

The sequenced sample was CD4+ or CD8+ T cells sorted from blood, obtained in a trial of the OX40 agonist ivuxolimab. The receptor comes from an adult with an advanced solid tumor such as melanoma, head and neck, liver or kidney cancer. V usage is TRBV9 and J usage is TRBJ2-3; 12 nucleotides align to TRBD2. CDR3: CASSVTSGGTDTQYF. The CDR3 region has the DNA TGTGCCAGCAGCGTCACTAGCGGGGGGACAGATACGCAGTATTTT. Supplemented by reference TRBV9 and TRBJ2-3, the full variable domain reads DSGVTQTPKHLITATGQRVTLRCSPRSGDLSVYWYQQSLDQGLQFLIQYYNGEERAKGNILERFSAQQFPDLHSELNLSSLELGDSALYFCASSVTSGGTDTQYFGPGTRLTVL.